This TCR beta chain was recovered during a study of PD-1 blockade in classical Hodgkin lymphoma. The CDR3 loop spans 14 amino acids. Germline CDR1 is MNHEY and CDR2 is SVGAGI. V lost 5 bases and J 8 bases, leaving 18 bases between the germline ends. This clone was counted between two and nine times. The time point: cycle 4 day 1 (C4D1), after five to seven weeks of nivolumab. Brentuximab vedotin exposure varied, and every patient relapsed after autologous stem cell transplantation. The protocol was immunoSEQ multiplex PCR, while the TCRdb copy is restricted to in-frame clones and leaves out a portion. Of 90,000 or so clones listed, roughly 78% are singletons.

Source: peripheral blood mononuclear cells (PBMCs), taken before the fourth cycle of nivolumab. This chain joins TRBV6-5 and TRBJ2-5, with D perhaps matching TRBD1 or TRBD2 (5 bases each). The sequence came from a human donor with classical Hodgkin lymphoma. The DNA of the CDR3 is TGTGCCAGCAGTACTTTGATTGGGGGAAGAACCCAGTACTTC. It codes for CASSTLIGGRTQYF.